The present T cell receptor (beta chain) was sequenced within a study of control samples from healthy donors and cancer patients. This clone was seen a handful of times. This table comes from immunoSEQ multiplex PCR, and its TCRdb copy is limited to in-frame clones, with some not included. The data contain approximately 100,000 clones, roughly 91% of them singletons. V was trimmed by 1 base and J by 4 bases, leaving 22 bases between them. Germline V gives CDR1 LNHNV, CDR2 YYDKDF (reference sequence). CDR3 length: 18 amino acids. Sequencing was done on a sample of blood. The chain has TRBV15 and TRBJ2-5; D perhaps matches TRBD2 (6 bases). The clonotype comes from a man between 25 and 39 years old in good health. The CDR3 spells CATSRARSGDVSRETQYF. The CDR3 nucleotides are TGTGCCACCAGCAGAGCCCGTTCGGGAGATGTCTCAAGAGAGACCCAGTACTTC.